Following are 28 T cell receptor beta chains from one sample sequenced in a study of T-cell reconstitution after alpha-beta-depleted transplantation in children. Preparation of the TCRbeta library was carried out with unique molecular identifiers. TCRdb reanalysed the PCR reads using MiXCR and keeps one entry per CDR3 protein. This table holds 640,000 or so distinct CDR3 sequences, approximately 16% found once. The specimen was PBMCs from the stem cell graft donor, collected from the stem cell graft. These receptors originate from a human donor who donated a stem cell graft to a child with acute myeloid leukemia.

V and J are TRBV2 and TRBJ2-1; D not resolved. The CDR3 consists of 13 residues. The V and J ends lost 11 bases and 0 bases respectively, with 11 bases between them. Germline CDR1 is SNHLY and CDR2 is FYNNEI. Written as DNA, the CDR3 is TGTGCCTCAATCCCCGACTCCTACAATGAGCAGTTCTTC. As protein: CASIPDSYNEQFF.

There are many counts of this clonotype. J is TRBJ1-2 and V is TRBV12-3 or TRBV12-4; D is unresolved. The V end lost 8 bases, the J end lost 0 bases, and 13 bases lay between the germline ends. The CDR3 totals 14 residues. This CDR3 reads CASSSPTSNYGYTF. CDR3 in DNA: TGTGCCAGCTCCTCTCCCACATCTAACTATGGCTACACCTTC.

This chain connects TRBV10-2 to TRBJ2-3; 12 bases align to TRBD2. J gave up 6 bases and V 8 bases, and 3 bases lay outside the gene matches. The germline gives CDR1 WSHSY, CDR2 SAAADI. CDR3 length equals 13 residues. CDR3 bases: TGCGCCAGCCGACTAGCGGGGGTGGATACGCAGTATTTT. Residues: CASRLAGVDTQYF.

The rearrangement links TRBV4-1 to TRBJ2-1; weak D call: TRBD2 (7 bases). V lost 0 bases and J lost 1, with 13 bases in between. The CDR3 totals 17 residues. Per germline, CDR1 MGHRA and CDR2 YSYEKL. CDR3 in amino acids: CASSQEGGGESYNEQFF. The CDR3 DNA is TGCGCCAGCAGCCAAGAGGGAGGGGGGGAGTCCTACAATGAGCAGTTCTTC.

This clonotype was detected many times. CDR3 region: CASSLLQGVAFF. The DNA for the CDR3 is TGTGCCAGCAGCTTATTACAGGGAGTGGCTTTCTTT. V is TRBV7-9 and J is TRBJ1-1; perhaps TRBD1 as D (6 bases). V lost 2 bases and J lost 11, with 12 bases in between. In germline, CDR1 is SEHNR, CDR2 FQNEAQ (reference sequence). The CDR3 is 12 residues long. The variable domain in full, completed from reference TRBV7-9 and TRBJ1-1, reads DTGVSQNPRHKITKRGQNVTFRCDPISEHNRLYWYRQTLGQGPEFLTYFQNEAQLEKSRLLSDRFSAERPKGSFSTLEIQRTEQGDSAMYLCASSLLQGVAFFGQGTRLTVV.

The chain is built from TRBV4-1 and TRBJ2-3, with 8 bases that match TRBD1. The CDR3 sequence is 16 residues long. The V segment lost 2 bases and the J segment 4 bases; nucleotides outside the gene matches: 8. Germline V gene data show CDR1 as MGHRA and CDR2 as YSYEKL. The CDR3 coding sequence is TGCGCCAGCAGCCAAAGGACAGGGCGAGATGCAGATACGCAGTATTTT. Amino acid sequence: CASSQRTGRDADTQYF.

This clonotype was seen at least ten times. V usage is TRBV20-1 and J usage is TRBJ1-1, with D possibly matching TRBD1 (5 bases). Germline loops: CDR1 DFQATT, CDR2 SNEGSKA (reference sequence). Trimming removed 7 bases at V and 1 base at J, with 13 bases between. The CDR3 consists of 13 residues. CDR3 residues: CSGSLGANTEAFF. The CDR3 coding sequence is TGCAGTGGTTCCCTCGGGGCGAACACTGAAGCTTTCTTT.

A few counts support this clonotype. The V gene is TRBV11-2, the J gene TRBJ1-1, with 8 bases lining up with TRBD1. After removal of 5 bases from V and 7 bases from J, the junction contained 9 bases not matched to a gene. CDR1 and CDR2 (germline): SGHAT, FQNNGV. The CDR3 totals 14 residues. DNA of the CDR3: TGTGCCAGCAGCGGCGGACAGGGTAGAGTTGAAGCTTTCTTT. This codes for CASSGGQGRVEAFF. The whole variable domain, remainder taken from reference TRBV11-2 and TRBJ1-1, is EAGVAQSPRYKIIEKRQSVAFWCNPISGHATLYWYQQILGQGPKLLIQFQNNGVVDDSQLPKDRFSAERLKGVDSTLKIQPAKLEDSAVYLCASSGGQGRVEAFFGQGTRLTVV.

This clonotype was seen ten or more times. CDR3 region: CASSSIEETQYF. The CDR3, as DNA: TGTGCCAGCAGCAGCATCGAAGAGACCCAGTACTTC. The J gene is TRBJ2-5, the V gene TRBV5-6, with no clear D. Germline assignment: CDR1 SGHDT and CDR2 YYEEEE. The CDR3 spans 12 residues. The ends were cut back, 4 bases at V and 3 bases at J, with 7 bases in the middle. The variable domain in full, completed from reference TRBV5-6 and TRBJ2-5, reads DAGVTQSPTHLIKTRGQQVTLRCSPKSGHDTVSWYQQALGQGPQFIFQYYEEEERQRGNFPDRFSGHQFPNYSSELNVNALLLGDSALYLCASSSIEETQYFGPGTRLLVL.

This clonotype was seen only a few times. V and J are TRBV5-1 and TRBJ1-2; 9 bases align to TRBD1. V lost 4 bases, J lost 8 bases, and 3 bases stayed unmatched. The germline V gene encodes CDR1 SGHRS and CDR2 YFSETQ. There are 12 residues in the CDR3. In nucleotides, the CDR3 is TGCGCCAGCAGCGGACAGGGGAGCGGCTACACCTTC. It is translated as CASSGQGSGYTF.

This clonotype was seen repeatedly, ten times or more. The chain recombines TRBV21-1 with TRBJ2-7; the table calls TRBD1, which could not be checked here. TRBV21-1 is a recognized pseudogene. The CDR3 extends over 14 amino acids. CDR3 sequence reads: CASSRTGCPYEQYF. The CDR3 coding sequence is TGTGCCAGCAGCAGGACAGGGTGCCCCTACGAGCAGTACTTC.

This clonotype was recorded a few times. CDR3 loop: CASSQRTSRGELFF. The CDR3 coding sequence is TGTGCCAGCAGCCAGCGGACGTCTCGTGGGGAGCTGTTTTTT. This rearrangement joins TRBV14 to TRBJ2-2; D gene uncertain. V dropped 3 bases and J dropped 8 bases, with 13 bases sitting between them. Germline values: CDR1 SGHDN, CDR2 FVKESK. This CDR3 comprises 14 residues.

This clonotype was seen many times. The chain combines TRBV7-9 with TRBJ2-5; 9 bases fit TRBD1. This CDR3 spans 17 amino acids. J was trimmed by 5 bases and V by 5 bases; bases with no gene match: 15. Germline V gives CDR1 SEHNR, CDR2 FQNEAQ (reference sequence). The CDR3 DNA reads TGTGCCAGCAGCACCACAGGGGGCGGTCGAGCGATGGAGACCCAGTACTTC. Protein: CASSTTGGGRAMETQYF.

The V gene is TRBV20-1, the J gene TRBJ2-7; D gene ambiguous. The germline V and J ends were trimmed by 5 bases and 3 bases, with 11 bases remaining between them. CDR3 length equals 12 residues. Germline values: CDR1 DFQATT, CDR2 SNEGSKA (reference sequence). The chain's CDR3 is CSADTKGYEQYF. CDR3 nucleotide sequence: TGCAGTGCTGACACCAAGGGCTACGAGCAGTACTTC.

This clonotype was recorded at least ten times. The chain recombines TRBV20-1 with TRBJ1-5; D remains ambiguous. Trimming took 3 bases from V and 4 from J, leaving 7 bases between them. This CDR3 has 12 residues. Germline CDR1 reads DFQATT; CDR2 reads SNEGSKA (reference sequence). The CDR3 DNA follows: TGCAGTGCTAGCAACGGGAATCAGCCCCAGCATTTT. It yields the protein CSASNGNQPQHF.

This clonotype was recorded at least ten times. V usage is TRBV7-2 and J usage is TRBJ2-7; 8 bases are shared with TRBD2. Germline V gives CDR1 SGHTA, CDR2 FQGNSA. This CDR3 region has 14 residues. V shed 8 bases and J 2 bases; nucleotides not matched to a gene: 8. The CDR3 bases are TGTGCCAGCTCTTACGGGGGGGGGACCTACGAGCAGTACTTC. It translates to CASSYGGGTYEQYF.

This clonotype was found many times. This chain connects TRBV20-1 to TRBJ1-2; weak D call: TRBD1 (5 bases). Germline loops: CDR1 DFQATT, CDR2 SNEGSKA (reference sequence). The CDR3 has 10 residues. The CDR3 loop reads CRGANYGYTF. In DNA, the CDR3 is TGCAGGGGGGCTAACTATGGCTACACCTTC.

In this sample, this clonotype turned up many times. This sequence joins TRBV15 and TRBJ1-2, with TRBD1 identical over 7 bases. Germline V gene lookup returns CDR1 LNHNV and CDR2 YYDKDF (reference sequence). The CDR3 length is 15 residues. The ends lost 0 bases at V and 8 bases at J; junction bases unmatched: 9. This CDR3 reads CATSRDGQVVGGYTF. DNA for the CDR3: TGTGCCACCAGCAGAGATGGACAGGTAGTCGGCGGCTACACCTTC. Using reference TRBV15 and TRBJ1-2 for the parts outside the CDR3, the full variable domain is DAMVIQNPRYQVTQFGKPVTLSCSQTLNHNVMYWYQQKSSQAPKLLFHYYDKDFNNEADTPDNFQSRRPNTSFCFLDIRSPGLGDTAMYLCATSRDGQVVGGYTFGSGTRLTVV.

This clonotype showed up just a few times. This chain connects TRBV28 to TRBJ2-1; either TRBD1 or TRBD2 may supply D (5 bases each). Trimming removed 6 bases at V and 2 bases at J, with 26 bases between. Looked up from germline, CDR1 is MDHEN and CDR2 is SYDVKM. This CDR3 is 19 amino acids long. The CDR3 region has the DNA TGTGCCAGCAGGCGTTTAGAGTCTTCGTGGGGACGTACCTACAATGAGCAGTTCTTC. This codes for CASRRLESSWGRTYNEQFF.

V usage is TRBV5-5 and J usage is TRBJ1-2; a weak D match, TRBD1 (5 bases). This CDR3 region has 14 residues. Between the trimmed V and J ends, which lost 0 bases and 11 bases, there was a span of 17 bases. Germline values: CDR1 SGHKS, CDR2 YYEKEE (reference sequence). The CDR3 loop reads CASSLGGMADSYTF. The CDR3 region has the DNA TGTGCCAGCAGCTTGGGGGGGATGGCGGATTCGTACACCTTC. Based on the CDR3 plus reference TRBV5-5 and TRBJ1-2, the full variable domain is DAGVTQSPTHLIKTRGQQVTLRCSPISGHKSVSWYQQVLGQGPQFIFQYYEKEERGRGNFPDRFSARQFPNYSSELNVNALLLGDSALYLCASSLGGMADSYTFGSGTRLTVV.

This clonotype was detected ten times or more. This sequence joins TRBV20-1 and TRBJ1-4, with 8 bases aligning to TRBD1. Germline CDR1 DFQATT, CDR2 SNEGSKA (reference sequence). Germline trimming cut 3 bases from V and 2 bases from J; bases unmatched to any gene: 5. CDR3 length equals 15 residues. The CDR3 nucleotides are TGCAGTGCTAGGGCTACAGGGGGGACTAATGAAAAACTGTTTTTT. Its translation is CSARATGGTNEKLFF.

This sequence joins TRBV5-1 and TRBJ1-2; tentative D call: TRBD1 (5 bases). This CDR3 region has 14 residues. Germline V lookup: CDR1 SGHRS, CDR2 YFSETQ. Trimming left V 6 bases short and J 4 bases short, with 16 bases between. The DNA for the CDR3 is TGCGCCAGCACCTCCCTGGGGGAAAGCTATGGCTACACCTTC. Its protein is CASTSLGESYGYTF.

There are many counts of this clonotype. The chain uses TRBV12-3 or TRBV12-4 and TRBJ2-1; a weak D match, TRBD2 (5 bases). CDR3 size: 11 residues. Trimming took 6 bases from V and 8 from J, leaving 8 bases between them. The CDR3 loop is CASREGDEQFF. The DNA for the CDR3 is TGTGCCAGCAGAGAGGGAGATGAGCAGTTCTTC.

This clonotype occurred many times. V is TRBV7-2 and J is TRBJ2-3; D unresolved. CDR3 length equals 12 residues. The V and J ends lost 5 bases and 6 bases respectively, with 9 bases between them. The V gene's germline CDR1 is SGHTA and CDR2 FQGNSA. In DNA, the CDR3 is TGTGCCAGCAGCCCCCTCTGGGATACGCAGTATTTT. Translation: CASSPLWDTQYF.

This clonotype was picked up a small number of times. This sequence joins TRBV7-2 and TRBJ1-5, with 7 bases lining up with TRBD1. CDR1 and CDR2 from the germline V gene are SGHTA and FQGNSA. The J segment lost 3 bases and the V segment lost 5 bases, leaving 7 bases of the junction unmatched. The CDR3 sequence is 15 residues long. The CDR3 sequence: CASSEWTGLNQPQHF. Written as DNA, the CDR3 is TGTGCCAGCAGCGAGTGGACAGGACTCAATCAGCCCCAGCATTTT.

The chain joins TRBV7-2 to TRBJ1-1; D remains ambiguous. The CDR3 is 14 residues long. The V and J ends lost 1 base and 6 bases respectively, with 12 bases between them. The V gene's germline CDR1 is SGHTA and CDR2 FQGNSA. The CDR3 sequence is CASSLEVSISEAFF. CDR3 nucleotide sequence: TGTGCCAGCAGCTTAGAGGTATCTATATCTGAAGCTTTCTTT. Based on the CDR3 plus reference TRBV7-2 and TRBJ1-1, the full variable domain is GAGVSQSPSNKVTEKGKDVELRCDPISGHTALYWYRQSLGQGLEFLIYFQGNSAPDKSGLPSDRFSAERTGGSVSTLTIQRTQQEDSAVYLCASSLEVSISEAFFGQGTRLTVV.

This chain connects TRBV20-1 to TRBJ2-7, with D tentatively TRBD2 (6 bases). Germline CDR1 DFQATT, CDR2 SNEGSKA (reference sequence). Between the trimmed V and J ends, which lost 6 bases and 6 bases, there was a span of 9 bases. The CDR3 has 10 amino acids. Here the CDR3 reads CSARRAEQYV. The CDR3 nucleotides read TGCAGTGCCAGGAGGGCCGAGCAGTACGTC.

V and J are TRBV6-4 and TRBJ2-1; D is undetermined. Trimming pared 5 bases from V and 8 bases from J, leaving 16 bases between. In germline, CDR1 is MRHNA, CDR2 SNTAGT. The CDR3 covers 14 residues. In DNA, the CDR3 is TGTGCCAGCAGTCCTCAAGGTCCTAGGGATGAGCAGTTCTTC. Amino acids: CASSPQGPRDEQFF.